This is a list of T cell receptor beta chains from one sample in a study of blood T cell repertoires in COVID-19. Method: immunoSEQ multiplex PCR; TCRdb's copy keeps in-frame clones and lacks some. Here the sample spans 150,000 to 200,000 clones, around 92% being singletons. What was sequenced was peripheral blood. Receptors originate from a man aged 55-75 years with acute or convalescent COVID-19. CDR3s include the opening cysteine and the closing phenylalanine or tryptophan. The D gene is left open where the match is weak. Clone sizes are given selectively: once, few, many, or a class where the clone is expanded.

D: TRBD1; J: TRBJ1-2; size: .; V: TRBV6-5; CDR3: CASSSGQGVIGGYTF; DNA: TGTGCCAGCAGTTCCGGACAGGGGGTTATAGGTGGCTACACCTTC
D: .; J: TRBJ1-1; size: .; V: TRBV5-1; CDR3: CASSLSGGSTEAFF; DNA: TGCGCCAGCAGCTTGAGTGGGGGCAGCACTGAAGCTTTCTTT
D: .; J: TRBJ2-4; size: .; V: TRBV19; CDR3: CASSPGDAKNIQYF; DNA: TGTGCCAGTAGCCCGGGTGATGCCAAAAACATTCAGTACTTC
D: TRBD1; J: TRBJ2-1; size: .; V: TRBV27; CDR3: CASTRGLKGYEQFF; DNA: TGTGCCAGCACCAGGGGGCTTAAAGGGTATGAGCAGTTCTTC
D: .; J: TRBJ2-2; size: .; V: TRBV25-1; CDR3: CASSPIRGNTGELFF; DNA: TGTGCCAGCAGTCCCATACGAGGGAACACCGGGGAGCTGTTTTTT
D: .; J: TRBJ1-2; size: .; V: TRBV6-5; CDR3: CASSSHQGDYGYTF; DNA: TGTGCCAGCAGTTCCCACCAGGGCGACTATGGCTACACCTTC
D: TRBD1; J: TRBJ2-7; size: .; V: TRBV9; CDR3: CASSVSPRALTGNEQYF; DNA: TGTGCCAGCAGCGTATCCCCTCGGGCCTTGACAGGGAACGAGCAGTACTTC
D: TRBD1; J: TRBJ2-2; size: .; V: TRBV30; CDR3: CAWSTGGQGGSGELFF; DNA: TGTGCCTGGTCCACAGGGGGACAGGGGGGCTCCGGGGAGCTGTTTTTT
D: .; J: TRBJ2-6; size: once; V: TRBV5-1; CDR3: CASSLEGRGGANVLTF; DNA: TGCGCCAGCAGCTTGGAGGGGCGGGGAGGGGCCAACGTCCTGACTTTC
D: .; J: TRBJ1-5; size: once; V: TRBV19; CDR3: CASSESGIGNQPQHF; DNA: TGTGCCAGTAGTGAATCAGGGATCGGCAATCAGCCCCAGCATTTT
D: TRBD1; J: TRBJ1-6; size: few; V: TRBV5-1; CDR3: CASSLGDRGSPLHF; DNA: TGCGCCAGCAGCCTGGGGGACAGGGGATCACCCCTCCACTTT
D: .; J: TRBJ1-1; size: .; V: TRBV19; CDR3: CASSRGRGGMNTEAFF; DNA: TGTGCCAGTAGTAGGGGGAGGGGAGGAATGAACACTGAAGCTTTCTTT
D: TRBD1; J: TRBJ1-6; size: .; V: TRBV19; CDR3: CASSTGGSYNSPLHF; DNA: TGTGCCAGTAGTACAGGGGGCTCCTATAATTCACCCCTCCACTTT
D: .; J: TRBJ2-7; size: .; V: TRBV2; CDR3: CASSEQGGIYEQYF; DNA: TGTGCCAGCAGTGAACAGGGAGGTATCTACGAGCAGTACTTC